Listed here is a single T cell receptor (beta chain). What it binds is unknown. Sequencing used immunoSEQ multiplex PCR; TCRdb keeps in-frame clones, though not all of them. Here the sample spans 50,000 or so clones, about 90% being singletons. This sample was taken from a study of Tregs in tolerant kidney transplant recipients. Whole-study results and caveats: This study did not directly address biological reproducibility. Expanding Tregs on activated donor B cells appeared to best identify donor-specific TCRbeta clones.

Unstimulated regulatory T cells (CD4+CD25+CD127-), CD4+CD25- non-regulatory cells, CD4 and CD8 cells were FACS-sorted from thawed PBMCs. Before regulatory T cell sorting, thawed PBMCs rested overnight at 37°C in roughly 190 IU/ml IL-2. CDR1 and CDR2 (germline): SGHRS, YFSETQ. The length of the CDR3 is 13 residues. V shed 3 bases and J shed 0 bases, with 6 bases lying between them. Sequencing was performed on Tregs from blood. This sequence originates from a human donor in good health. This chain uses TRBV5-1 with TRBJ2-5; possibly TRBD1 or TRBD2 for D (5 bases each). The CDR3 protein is CASSWGYQETQYF. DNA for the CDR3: TGCGCCAGCAGCTGGGGGTACCAAGAGACCCAGTACTTC.